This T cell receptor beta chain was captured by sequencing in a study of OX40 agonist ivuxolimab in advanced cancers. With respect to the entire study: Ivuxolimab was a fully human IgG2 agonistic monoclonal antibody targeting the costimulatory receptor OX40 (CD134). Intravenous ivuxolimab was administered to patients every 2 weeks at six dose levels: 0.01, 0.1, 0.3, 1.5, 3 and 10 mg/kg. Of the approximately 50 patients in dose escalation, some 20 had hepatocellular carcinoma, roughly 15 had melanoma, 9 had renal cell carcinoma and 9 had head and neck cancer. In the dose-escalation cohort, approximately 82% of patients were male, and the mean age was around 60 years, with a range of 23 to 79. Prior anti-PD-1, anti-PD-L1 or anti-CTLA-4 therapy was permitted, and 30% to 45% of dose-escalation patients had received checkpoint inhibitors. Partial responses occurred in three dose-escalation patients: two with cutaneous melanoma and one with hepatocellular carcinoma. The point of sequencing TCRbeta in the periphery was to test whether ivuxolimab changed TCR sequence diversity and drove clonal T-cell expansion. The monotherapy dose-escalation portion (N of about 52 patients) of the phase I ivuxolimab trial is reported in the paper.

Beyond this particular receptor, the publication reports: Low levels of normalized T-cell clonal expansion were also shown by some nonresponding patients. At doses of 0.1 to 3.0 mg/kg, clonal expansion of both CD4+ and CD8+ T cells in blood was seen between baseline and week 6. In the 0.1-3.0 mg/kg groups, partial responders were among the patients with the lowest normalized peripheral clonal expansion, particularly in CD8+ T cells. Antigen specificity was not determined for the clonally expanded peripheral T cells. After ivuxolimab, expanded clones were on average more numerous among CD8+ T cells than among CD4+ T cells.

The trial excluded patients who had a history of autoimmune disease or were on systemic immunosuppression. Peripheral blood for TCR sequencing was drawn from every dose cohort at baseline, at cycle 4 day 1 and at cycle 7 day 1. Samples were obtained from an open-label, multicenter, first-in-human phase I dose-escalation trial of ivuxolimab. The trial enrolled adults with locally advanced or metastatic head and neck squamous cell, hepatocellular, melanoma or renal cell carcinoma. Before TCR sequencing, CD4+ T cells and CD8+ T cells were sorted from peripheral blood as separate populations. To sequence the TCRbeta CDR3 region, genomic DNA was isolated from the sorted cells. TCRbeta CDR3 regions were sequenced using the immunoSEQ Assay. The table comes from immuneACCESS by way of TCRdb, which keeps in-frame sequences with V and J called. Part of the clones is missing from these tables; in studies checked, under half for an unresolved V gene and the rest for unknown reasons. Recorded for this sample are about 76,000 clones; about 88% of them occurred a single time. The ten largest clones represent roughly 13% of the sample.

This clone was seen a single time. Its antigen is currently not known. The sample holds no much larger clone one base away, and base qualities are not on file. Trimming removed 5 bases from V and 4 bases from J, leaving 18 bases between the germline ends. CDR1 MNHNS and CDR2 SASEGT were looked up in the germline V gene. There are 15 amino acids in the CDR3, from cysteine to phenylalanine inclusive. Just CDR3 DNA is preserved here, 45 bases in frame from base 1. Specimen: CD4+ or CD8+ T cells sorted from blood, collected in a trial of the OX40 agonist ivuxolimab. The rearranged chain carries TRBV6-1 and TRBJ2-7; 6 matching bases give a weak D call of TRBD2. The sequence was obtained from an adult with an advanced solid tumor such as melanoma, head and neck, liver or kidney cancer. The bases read TGTGCCAGCAGTAGTTTGGGCGGGATAAAATACGAGCAGTACTTC. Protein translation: CASSSLGGIKYEQYF.